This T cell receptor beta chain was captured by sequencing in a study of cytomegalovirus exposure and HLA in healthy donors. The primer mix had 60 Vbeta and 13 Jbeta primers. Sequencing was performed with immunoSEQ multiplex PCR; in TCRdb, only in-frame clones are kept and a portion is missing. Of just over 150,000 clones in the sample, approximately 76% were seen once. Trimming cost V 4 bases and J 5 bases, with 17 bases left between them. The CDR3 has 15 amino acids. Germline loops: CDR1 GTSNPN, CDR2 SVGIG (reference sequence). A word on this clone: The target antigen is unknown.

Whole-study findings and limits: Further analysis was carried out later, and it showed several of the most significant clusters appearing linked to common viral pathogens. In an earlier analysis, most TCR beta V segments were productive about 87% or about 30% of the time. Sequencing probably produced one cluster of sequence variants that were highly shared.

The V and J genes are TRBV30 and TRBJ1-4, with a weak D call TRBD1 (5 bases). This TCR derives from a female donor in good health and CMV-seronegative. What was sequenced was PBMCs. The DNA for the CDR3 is TGTGCCTGGACACAACTGGGGCATTCCAATGAAAAACTGTTTTTT. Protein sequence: CAWTQLGHSNEKLFF.